The 18 T cell receptor beta chains below come from one sample, sequenced in a study of T cell clones after liver transplantation (dated by TCRdb to the late 2010s). Libraries were made using the immunoSEQ multiplex PCR assay. TCRdb took over this immuneACCESS table, retaining in-frame rearrangements with V and J assigned. Such tables are incomplete; in checked studies, under half of the missing clones stem from an unresolved V gene, and the remainder is unexplained. The sample contains about 75,000 clones, over 85% of them found a single time. The top ten clonotypes cover less than 3.5% of the sample. Explained via the paper, the time point label denotes: pre-transplant. Sequencing used CD4+ T cells from blood, obtained before liver transplant. The receptors derive from a human donor who received a liver transplant.

The V call is TRBV19, the J call TRBJ2-7, with D possibly being TRBD1 (6 bases). Trimming shortened V by 3 bases and J by 2 bases, and 11 bases separated the two germline ends. The CDR3 extends over 14 amino acids. From germline, CDR1 is LNHDA and CDR2 SQIVND (reference sequence). The CDR3 is CASSIRAGAYEQYF. The CDR3 DNA is TGTGCCAGTAGTATTAGGGCAGGGGCCTACGAGCAGTACTTC. Complete variable domain (other parts from reference TRBV19 and TRBJ2-7): DGGITQSPKYLFRKEGQNVTLSCEQNLNHDAMYWYRQDPGQGLRLIYYSQIVNDFQKGDIAEGYSVSREKKESFPLTVTSAQKNPTAFYLCASSIRAGAYEQYFGPGTRLTVT.

The chain has TRBV19 and TRBJ2-5; D is perhaps TRBD1 or TRBD2 (7 bases each). V was clipped by 3 bases and J by 7 bases, with 18 bases between them. Germline-derived CDR1 and CDR2 are LNHDA and SQIVND (reference sequence). This CDR3 contains 15 residues. CDR3 protein: CASSMVGRGGVTQYF. The CDR3 DNA sequence: TGTGCCAGTAGTATGGTGGGCAGGGGGGGAGTGACCCAGTACTTC. Looking up the rest from reference TRBV19 and TRBJ2-5 gives the full variable domain: DGGITQSPKYLFRKEGQNVTLSCEQNLNHDAMYWYRQDPGQGLRLIYYSQIVNDFQKGDIAEGYSVSREKKESFPLTVTSAQKNPTAFYLCASSMVGRGGVTQYFGPGTRLLVL.

The genes are TRBV2 and TRBJ2-5, with D possibly TRBD2 on 6 matching bases. Trimming shortened V by 6 bases and J by 0 bases, and 11 bases separated the two germline ends. Germline V gives CDR1 SNHLY, CDR2 FYNNEI. The CDR3 consists of 14 residues. This CDR3 reads CASRAGTDQETQYF. The CDR3 DNA follows: TGTGCCAGCAGGGCGGGAACGGACCAAGAGACCCAGTACTTC.

The chain is built from TRBV18 and TRBJ1-1, with D possibly TRBD1 on 5 matching bases. Germline values: CDR1 KGHSH, CDR2 LQKENI. There are 15 residues in the CDR3. V was cut by 2 bases and J by 1 base, with 11 bases left in between. The CDR3 DNA is TGTGCCAGCTCACCAGCCAGGGCTAAGAACACTGAAGCTTTCTTT. This sequence encodes CASSPARAKNTEAFF. Supplemented by reference TRBV18 and TRBJ1-1, the full variable domain reads NAGVMQNPRHLVRRRGQEARLRCSPMKGHSHVYWYRQLPEEGLKFMVYLQKENIIDESGMPKERFSAEFPKEGPSILRIQQVVRGDSAAYFCASSPARAKNTEAFFGQGTRLTVV.

The J gene is TRBJ1-3, the V gene TRBV10-3, with D tentatively TRBD1 (5 bases). CDR1 is ENHRY, CDR2 SYGVKD, per germline. CDR3 size: 14 residues. Trimming pared 6 bases from V and 6 bases from J, leaving 15 bases between. The CDR3 protein is CAIRMGGRENTIYF. The DNA of the CDR3 is TGTGCCATCAGGATGGGGGGTAGAGAAAACACCATATATTTT.

The rearrangement links TRBV19 to TRBJ2-1; 12 bases match TRBD2. In germline, CDR1 is LNHDA, CDR2 SQIVND (reference sequence). The CDR3 is 14 amino acids. V shed 6 bases and J 9 bases; nucleotides not matched to a gene: 6. The CDR3 DNA sequence: TGTGCCAGTAGGACTAGCGGGAGATCCGGTGAGCAGTTCTTC. As protein: CASRTSGRSGEQFF.

The chain recombines TRBV28 with TRBJ1-2; no reliable D call. Germline V gene sequence: CDR1 MDHEN, CDR2 SYDVKM. The CDR3 sequence is 11 residues long. The ends were cut back, 3 bases at V and 6 bases at J, with 5 bases in the middle. CDR3 in DNA: TGTGCCAGCAGTTTCTGGGATGGCTACACCTTC. It codes for CASSFWDGYTF.

The gene calls are TRBV5-1 and TRBJ2-5; no reliable D call. The V and J ends lost 5 bases and 1 base respectively, with 12 bases between them. The CDR3 has 14 residues. Germline-derived CDR1 and CDR2 are SGHRS and YFSETQ. CDR3 DNA sequence: TGCGCCAGCAGAGCCGGGTTAGGCCAAGAGACCCAGTACTTC. The encoded protein is CASRAGLGQETQYF.

The chain has TRBV15 and TRBJ2-7, with D possibly called TRBD1 or TRBD2 (5 bases each). CDR3 length: 15 residues. V was cut by 6 bases and J by 4 bases, with 19 bases left in between. Germline CDR1 reads LNHNV; CDR2 reads YYDKDF (reference sequence). The CDR3 DNA reads as TGTGCCACCAGTCAATTGAGGTCGGGACCTTACGAGCAGTACTTC. This sequence encodes CATSQLRSGPYEQYF.

The chain employs TRBV5-1 and TRBJ2-3, with 10 bases lining up with TRBD2. The CDR3 contains 16 residues. V lost 0 bases to trimming and J lost 5 bases; unmatched junction nucleotides: 6. Germline values: CDR1 SGHRS, CDR2 YFSETQ. The CDR3 nucleotides read TGCGCCAGCAGCTTGGCGCTAGCGGGAGTTGGAGATACGCAGTATTTT. The encoded protein is CASSLALAGVGDTQYF.

The V and J genes are TRBV14 and TRBJ2-3, with D possibly matching TRBD2 (5 bases). Germline V gene data show CDR1 as SGHDN and CDR2 as FVKESK. CDR3 length: 12 residues. V dropped 3 bases and J dropped 10 bases, with 11 bases sitting between them. In nucleotides, the CDR3 is TGTGCCAGCAGCCAGAGGAGGAGAGCGCAGTATTTT. It codes for CASSQRRRAQYF.

The chain joins TRBV9 to TRBJ2-1, with 13 nucleotides matching TRBD2. The germline CDR1 and CDR2 sequences are SGDLS and YYNGEE. CDR3 size: 16 residues. V gave up 4 bases and J gave up 6 bases; unmatched junction bases: 7. The CDR3 DNA reads TGTGCCAGCAGCCCCCCCGGACTAGCGGGGGTCAATGAGCAGTTCTTC. Amino acids: CASSPPGLAGVNEQFF.

The genes are TRBV28 and TRBJ2-2, with 11 bases that match TRBD2. The germline CDR1 and CDR2 sequences are MDHEN and SYDVKM. V lost 3 bases and J lost 4; bases outside the gene matches: 1. This CDR3 is built from 15 residues. The CDR3 is CASSFGTSGTGELFF. For the CDR3, the DNA is TGTGCCAGCAGTTTCGGGACTAGCGGCACCGGGGAGCTGTTTTTT. Full variable domain (rest looked up from reference TRBV28 and TRBJ2-2): DVKVTQSSRYLVKRTGEKVFLECVQDMDHENMFWYRQDPGLGLRLIYFSYDVKMKEKGDIPEGYSVSREKKERFSLILESASTNQTSMYLCASSFGTSGTGELFFGEGSRLTVL.

The chain joins TRBV7-2 to TRBJ2-7, with a weak D call TRBD2 (7 bases). The CDR3 totals 16 residues. Trimming took 5 bases from V and 0 from J, leaving 17 bases between them. Germline V gene lookup returns CDR1 SGHTA and CDR2 FQGNSA. Here the CDR3 reads CASSLRGGGSSYEQYF. For the CDR3, the DNA is TGTGCCAGCAGCCTCCGGGGAGGGGGAAGCTCCTACGAGCAGTACTTC.

This sequence joins TRBV18 and TRBJ2-5, with D perhaps assigned TRBD1 or TRBD2 (5 bases each). Germline V gene sequence: CDR1 KGHSH, CDR2 LQKENI. V was pared by 2 bases and J by 2 bases, with 15 bases between. The CDR3 has 16 amino acids. This CDR3 reads CASSPWGEAAQETQYF. DNA of the CDR3: TGTGCCAGCTCACCATGGGGCGAAGCGGCTCAAGAGACCCAGTACTTC.

J is TRBJ1-1 and V is TRBV10-3, with D tentatively TRBD1 (5 bases). Trimming took off 6 bases at V and 1 base at J, with 12 bases between the two ends. The CDR3 extends over 14 amino acids. Germline V CDR1 and CDR2: ENHRY, SYGVKD. CDR3 sequence (DNA): TGTGCCATCAGCCGGGACGGACAGAACACTGAAGCTTTCTTT. Its protein is CAISRDGQNTEAFF.

This clone was seen only a few times. The chain combines TRBV7-2 with TRBJ2-7, with 14 bases identical to TRBD2. Germline-derived CDR1 and CDR2 are SGHTA and FQGNSA. This CDR3 comprises 14 residues. V gave up 3 bases and J gave up 9 bases; unmatched junction bases: 4. The CDR3 protein is CASSFRGLAGVQYF. The CDR3, as DNA: TGTGCCAGCAGCTTCAGGGGACTAGCGGGGGTGCAGTACTTC.

The J gene is TRBJ2-3, the V gene TRBV19; 8 positions match TRBD2. The CDR3 is 16 residues long. CDR1 is LNHDA and CDR2 is SQIVND in the germline V gene (reference sequence). Losses at the gene ends were 4 bases for V and 0 bases for J; bases not matched to a gene: 6. The CDR3 DNA sequence: TGTGCCAGTAGTAACCTAGCGGGTTCTAGCACAGATACGCAGTATTTT. Translated, it gives CASSNLAGSSTDTQYF.